This TCR beta chain was sequenced in a study of T-cell reconstitution after alpha-beta-depleted transplantation in children. The CDR3 loop spans 16 amino acids. Germline V CDR1 and CDR2: SGHVS, FQNEAQ. V shed 8 bases and J 0 bases; nucleotides not matched to a gene: 10. Unique molecular identifiers were incorporated during preparation of the TCRbeta library. TCRdb processed the PCR reads anew with MiXCR; each CDR3 protein has one entry. Found here are approximately 83,000 distinct CDR3 sequences, 7% to 9% of them singletons; the top ten hold 5.5% to 8.5%. Many counts were recorded for this clonotype. Source: PBMCs from the stem cell graft donor, taken from the stem cell graft. The receptor's source is a human donor who donated a stem cell graft to a child with congenital amegakaryocytic thrombocytopenia. The rearrangement joins TRBV7-8 to TRBJ2-1; 7 nucleotides align to TRBD2. CDR3 in amino acids: CASSRGSGGSYNEQFF. The CDR3 DNA reads as TGTGCCAGCTCCCGAGGGTCGGGAGGCTCCTACAATGAGCAGTTCTTC.